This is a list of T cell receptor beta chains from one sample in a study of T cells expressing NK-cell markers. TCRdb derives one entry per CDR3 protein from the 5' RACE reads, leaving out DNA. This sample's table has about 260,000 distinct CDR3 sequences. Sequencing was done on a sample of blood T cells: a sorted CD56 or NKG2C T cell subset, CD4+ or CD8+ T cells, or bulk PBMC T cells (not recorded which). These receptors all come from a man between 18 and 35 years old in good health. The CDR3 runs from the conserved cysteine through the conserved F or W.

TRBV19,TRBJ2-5,CASGQGWQETQYF
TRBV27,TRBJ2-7,CASSPYAWTGNSYEQYF
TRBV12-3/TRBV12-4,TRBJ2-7,CASSLRGSALYEQYF
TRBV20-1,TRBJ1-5,CSARCGRDQPQHF
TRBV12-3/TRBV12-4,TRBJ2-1,CASGGLADRPQFF
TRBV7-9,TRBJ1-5,CASSSYDRLGPQHF
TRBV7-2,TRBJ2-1,CASSLIAGSYNEQFF
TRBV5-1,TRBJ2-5,CASSLVQGKETQYF
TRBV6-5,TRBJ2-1,CASSKTSGSGYEQFF
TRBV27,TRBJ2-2,CASRPRFASHGNTGELFF
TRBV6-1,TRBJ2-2,CASRWGRGTANTGELFF
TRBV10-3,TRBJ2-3,CATTGADTQYF
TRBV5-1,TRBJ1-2,CASSQGTMGGYTF
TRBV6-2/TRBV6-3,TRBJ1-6,CASSSRDRVASPLHF
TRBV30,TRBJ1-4,CAWDRASTNEKLFF
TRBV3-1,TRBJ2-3,CASSNLTSGSDTQYF
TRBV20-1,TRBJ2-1,CSARGEVWNEQFF
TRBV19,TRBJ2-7,CATSIPGSYEQYF
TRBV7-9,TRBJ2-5,CASSHPGELETQYF
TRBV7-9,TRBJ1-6,CASSAGTLKILHF
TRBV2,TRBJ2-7,CASSFQTAGEQYF
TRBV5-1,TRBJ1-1,CASRTTGRGPEAFF
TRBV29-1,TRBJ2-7,CSVGPSDGNEQYF
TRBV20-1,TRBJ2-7,CSAPMIYEQYF
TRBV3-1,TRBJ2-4,CASSLIRGQVRTQYF
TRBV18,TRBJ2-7,CASSGGREGHEQYF
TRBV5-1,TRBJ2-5,CASSLPDQRRETQYF
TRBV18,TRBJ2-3,CASSPEGGGARTDTQYF
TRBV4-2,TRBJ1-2,CASSQARGRTNYGYTF
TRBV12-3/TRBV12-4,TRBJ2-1,CASSSHSANEQFF
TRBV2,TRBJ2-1,CASSPRTSGQYNEQFF